This TCR beta chain was recorded in a study of blood T cell repertoires in COVID-19. Study background: T cells, B-cell-depleted T cells, or PBMCs supplied cDNA or gDNA.

Grouping used clinical history reported by participants in a survey and questionnaire. Within 2 weeks before study entry, exposed participants met a COVID-19 case. V lost 1 base and J lost 4, with 13 bases in between. The CDR3 runs to 15 residues. Looked up from germline, CDR1 is SGHTA and CDR2 is FQGNSA. Per the study methods: Reference gene primer amplification in the assay estimated nucleated cell counts. TCRdb's table, derived via immunoSEQ multiplex PCR, lists solely in-frame clones and lacks some. The DNA was the basis for D and trimming; V, J and clone size are from that table. The table records some 320,000 clones, less than 85% of them present only once.

The chain employs TRBV7-2 and TRBJ2-5; possible D gene TRBD1, 5 bases. The origin of this receptor is a woman in her 30s who had been exposed to COVID-19. Sequencing was carried out using PBMCs or T cells enriched from blood (not recorded which). The CDR3 nucleotides are TGTGCCAGCAGCTTAGGAAGGGGAATTGGAGAGACCCAGTACTTC. Translating gives CASSLGRGIGETQYF.